A single sample is the source of the 9 T cell receptor beta chains below, sequenced in a study of tumor and adjacent non-tumor tissue in lung cancer (dated by TCRdb to 2016 to 2019). Libraries were made using multiplex PCR. Sequenced on an Illumina HiSeq 2500. Following protocols modified from ARM-PCR, the researchers constructed TCRbeta libraries through three rounds of nested PCR with primers (Table S4). TCRdb redid the processing of the public reads, applying fastp at Q25 and MiXCR, and retained in-frame beta chains. Every entry covers one CDR3 protein and lists the most common genes and DNA from its rows. The sample includes about 75,000 distinct CDR3 sequences, with 77% observed a single time. The ten largest clones take up around 12% of the sample. Bulk unsorted tissue served as the source for RNA extraction, and RNA quality was assessed using a NanoDrop ND-1000 and an Agilent 2100. The sample consisted of lung tumor tissue. The receptors were gathered from a woman aged 45-65 years with non-small cell lung cancer.

This clonotype has ten or more counts. As DNA, the CDR3 is TGTGCCAGCAGTTACGAGACAGGGGGGCGCGGGGCGTTCTTC. It yields the protein CASSYETGGRGAFF. This chain uses TRBV6-2 or TRBV6-3 with TRBJ2-1; 9 bases match TRBD1. J lost 15 bases, V lost 2 bases, and 11 bases had no gene match. Germline V gene lookup returns CDR1 MNHEY and CDR2 SVGEGT. This CDR3 has 14 amino acids.

A word on this clonotype: An end of the junction does not agree with germline; a read error may underlie this. This chain joins TRBV11-2 and TRBJ2-1; a possible D gene is TRBD2 (7 bases). This CDR3 comprises 16 residues. Germline V gene data show CDR1 as SGHAT and CDR2 as FQNNGV. The CDR3 sequence is CANRGLDTPGGSEQFF. DNA of the CDR3: TGTGCCAACCGTGGACTAGACACCCCGGGGGGCAGTGAGCAGTTCTTT. The variable domain in full, with the rest retrieved from reference TRBV11-2 and TRBJ2-1, is EAGVAQSPRYKIIEKRQSVAFWCNPISGHATLYWYQQILGQGPKLLIQFQNNGVVDDSQLPKDRFSAERLKGVDSTLKIQPAKLEDSAVYLCANRGLDTPGGSEQFFGPGTRLTVL.

Notes on this clonotype: An end of the junction does not agree with germline; a read error may underlie this. This sequence joins TRBV6-2 or TRBV6-3 and TRBJ2-7, with unresolved D. CDR1 is MNHEY, CDR2 SVGEGT, per germline. The CDR3 contains 14 residues. The CDR3 sequence is CASSYSHESYEQYF. CDR3 DNA: TGTGCCAGCAGTTACTCCCATGAGTCCTACGAACAGTACTTC.

The V call is TRBV10-1, the J call TRBJ1-2; no firm D call. The germline V gene has CDR1 WNHNN and CDR2 SYGVQD (reference sequence). This CDR3 comprises 10 residues. CDR3 region: CVTRTGGYTF. The CDR3 DNA is TGCGTCACTCGAACGGGTGGGTACACCTTC.

A word on this clonotype: Since a much larger clone is just one base distant, this may be a read error. Because it lacks the conserved phenylalanine or tryptophan at the end, this CDR3 is likely a read error. J is TRBJ2-6 and V is TRBV5-1; D gene ambiguous. The V and J ends lost 2 bases and 0 bases respectively, with 15 bases between them. This CDR3 contains 18 residues. CDR1 and CDR2 from the germline V gene are SGHRS and YFSETQ. For the CDR3, the DNA is TGCGCCAGCAGCTTCATGAGCACCCTTATCTCTGGGGCCAACGTCCTGACTTTA. This translates into CASSFMSTLISGANVLTL.

CDR3: CASISQGAVIEAFF. DNA for the CDR3: TGTGCCAGCATCTCACAGGGGGCTGTCATTGAAGCTTTCTTT. The rearrangement uses TRBV6-5 and TRBJ1-1; 9 bases fit TRBD1. Germline V gives CDR1 MNHEY, CDR2 SVGAGI. This CDR3 has 14 amino acids. J gave up 7 bases and V 7 bases, and 10 bases lay outside the gene matches.

As regards this clonotype: The junction does not match germline at one end; this may be a read error. The V call is TRBV5-6, the J call TRBJ2-1; tentatively, D is TRBD1 (5 bases). The CDR3 extends over 13 amino acids. Germline V lookup: CDR1 SGHDT, CDR2 YYEEEE. The CDR3 nucleotides read TGTGCGAGCAGCTCGACAGTGCACAATGAGCAGTTATTC. This codes for CASSSTVHNEQLF. Combining the CDR3 with reference TRBV5-6 and TRBJ2-1 gives the whole variable domain DAGVTQSPTHLIKTRGQQVTLRCSPKSGHDTVSWYQQALGQGPQFIFQYYEEEERQRGNFPDRFSGHQFPNYSSELNVNALLLGDSALYLCASSSTVHNEQLFGPGTRLTVL.

The chain couples TRBV20-1 to TRBJ2-5; 8 bases agree with TRBD2. V shed 1 base and J 5 bases; nucleotides not matched to a gene: 18. The V gene's germline CDR1 is DFQATT and CDR2 SNEGSKA (reference sequence). CDR3 length equals 18 residues. The CDR3 sequence is CSARVAGGAGHPRETQYF. The CDR3 DNA reads as TGCAGTGCTAGAGTTGCGGGGGGAGCAGGCCACCCCCGTGAGACCCAGTACTTC.

CDR3 sequence reads: CASSIQGQIQPRHF. The CDR3 bases are TGTGCCAGCAGTATCCAGGGCCAAATTCAACCCAGGCATTTT. V gene TRBV6-6 combines with J gene TRBJ1-5, with D possibly matching TRBD1 (5 bases). The germline gives CDR1 MNHNY, CDR2 SVGAGI (reference sequence). CDR3 length equals 14 residues. V shed 5 bases and J shed 15 bases, with 23 bases lying between them.